These 14 T cell receptor beta chains share one sample of origin, sequenced in a study of OX40 agonist ivuxolimab in advanced cancers. Profiled with immunoSEQ multiplex PCR; TCRdb holds only in-frame clones, not every one. The repertoire holds under 70,000 clones, with roughly nine tenths as singletons. Sequenced material: CD4+ or CD8+ T cells sorted from blood, taken in a trial of the OX40 agonist ivuxolimab. These receptors originate from an adult with an advanced solid tumor such as melanoma, head and neck, liver or kidney cancer.

This chain links TRBV14 with TRBJ1-2, with D uncertain. The V end lost 1 base, the J end lost 7 bases, and 7 bases lay between the germline ends. The germline V gene encodes CDR1 SGHDN and CDR2 FVKESK. The CDR3 totals 12 residues. CDR3 nucleotide sequence: TGTGCCAGCAGCCAAGTCTCGGGTGGCTACACCTTC. Its translation is CASSQVSGGYTF.

The V and J genes are TRBV5-6 and TRBJ1-2; tentatively, D is TRBD1 (6 bases). Trimming shortened V by 1 base and J by 4 bases, and 11 bases separated the two germline ends. The CDR3 consists of 14 residues. From germline, CDR1 is SGHDT and CDR2 YYEEEE. For the CDR3, the DNA is TGTGCCAGCAGCTTGCCCGGGGGCGGCTATGGCTACACCTTC. This codes for CASSLPGGGYGYTF.

The chain links TRBV30 to TRBJ1-2; D remains ambiguous. CDR3 length: 13 residues. Germline V CDR1 and CDR2: GTSNPN, SVGIG (reference sequence). The germline V and J ends were trimmed by 1 base and 8 bases, with 14 bases remaining between them. This chain's CDR3 is CAWSAHCFRGYTF. CDR3 bases: TGTGCCTGGAGTGCCCATTGTTTTCGGGGCTACACCTTC.

V is TRBV7-2 and J is TRBJ2-3; TRBD1 aligns across 8 bases. This CDR3 is 15 amino acids long. Germline V gene data show CDR1 as SGHTA and CDR2 as FQGNSA. V was clipped by 5 bases and J by 3 bases; unmatched bases: 7. CDR3 residues: CASSQQTGVTDTQYF. The DNA for the CDR3 is TGTGCCAGCAGCCAGCAGACAGGGGTGACAGATACGCAGTATTTT.

The CDR3 loop reads CASSRVLAGNTGELFF. The CDR3, as DNA: TGCGCCAGCAGCCGTGTTCTAGCGGGGAACACCGGGGAGCTGTTTTTT. The chain carries TRBV5-1 and TRBJ2-2; 8 bases map to TRBD2. The CDR3 totals 16 residues. CDR1 and CDR2 from the germline V gene are SGHRS and YFSETQ. V shed 4 bases and J 1 base; nucleotides not matched to a gene: 6. The whole variable domain, remainder taken from reference TRBV5-1 and TRBJ2-2, is KAGVTQTPRYLIKTRGQQVTLSCSPISGHRSVSWYQQTPGQGLQFLFEYFSETQRNKGNFPGRFSGRQFSNSRSEMNVSTLELGDSALYLCASSRVLAGNTGELFFGEGSRLTVL.

The genes are TRBV7-9 and TRBJ1-1; D possibly corresponds to TRBD1 (5 bases). Germline V gene data show CDR1 as SEHNR and CDR2 as FQNEAQ (reference sequence). The CDR3 has 12 residues. Trimming took off 5 bases at V and 11 bases at J, with 15 bases between the two ends. The CDR3 DNA follows: TGTGCCAGCAGCCAGCGGGAGGGGTCGGCTTTCTTT. Translating gives CASSQREGSAFF.

The V and J genes are TRBV25-1 and TRBJ2-5; D might be TRBD1 (6 bases). Germline CDR1 is MGHDK and CDR2 is SYGVNS. The CDR3 is made up of 14 amino acids. V lost 0 bases, J lost 3 bases, and 8 bases lay in between. CDR3 in DNA: TGTGCCAGCAGTGAATATAACAGGGAAGAGACCCAGTACTTC. It is translated as CASSEYNREETQYF.

The chain recombines TRBV6-1 with TRBJ2-7; 7 positions agree with TRBD1. V was pared by 5 bases and J by 9 bases, with 7 bases of the junction left unmatched. The CDR3 has 12 residues. Germline V gene data show CDR1 as MNHNS and CDR2 as SASEGT. The CDR3 DNA reads TGTGCCAGCAGTTCGACAGGGCAAGGGCAGTACTTC. Translating it yields CASSSTGQGQYF.

This chain joins TRBV7-9 and TRBJ2-1, with TRBD1 identical over 8 bases. J gave up 2 bases and V 5 bases, and 8 bases lay outside the gene matches. This CDR3 has 16 amino acids. Germline V gene data show CDR1 as SEHNR and CDR2 as FQNEAQ (reference sequence). The CDR3 DNA is TGTGCCAGCAGCGCACGGACAGGGACACCCTACAATGAGCAGTTCTTC. This translates into CASSARTGTPYNEQFF.

The chain joins TRBV2 to TRBJ1-2; D not certain. Germline V gene lookup returns CDR1 SNHLY and CDR2 FYNNEI. CDR3 length: 13 residues. The V gene lost 4 bases and the J gene lost 4 bases, with 10 bases spanning the gap. In DNA form, the CDR3 reads TGTGCCAGCAGTGTAAACAGTGTCTATGGCTACACCTTC. This encodes CASSVNSVYGYTF.

V gene TRBV5-1 combines with J gene TRBJ1-5; D possibly corresponds to TRBD1 (5 bases). Germline V gene lookup returns CDR1 SGHRS and CDR2 YFSETQ. Trimming pared 4 bases from V and 9 bases from J, leaving 17 bases between. CDR3 size: 14 residues. The CDR3 DNA sequence: TGCGCCAGCAGCCCCGGGACGGTCTTTGGGCCCCAGCATTTT. Residues: CASSPGTVFGPQHF.

The rearrangement joins TRBV5-1 to TRBJ2-2; weak D call: TRBD2 (5 bases). Germline lookup yields CDR1 SGHRS and CDR2 YFSETQ. V dropped 3 bases and J dropped 1 base, with 7 bases sitting between them. The CDR3 extends over 14 amino acids. The CDR3 loop reads CASSSDLNTGELFF. As DNA, the CDR3 is TGCGCCAGCAGCTCGGACTTGAACACCGGGGAGCTGTTTTTT. Full variable domain (rest looked up from reference TRBV5-1 and TRBJ2-2): KAGVTQTPRYLIKTRGQQVTLSCSPISGHRSVSWYQQTPGQGLQFLFEYFSETQRNKGNFPGRFSGRQFSNSRSEMNVSTLELGDSALYLCASSSDLNTGELFFGEGSRLTVL.

This clone was counted a few times. The chain has TRBV19 and TRBJ2-3; no clear D gene. Between the trimmed V and J ends, which lost 1 base and 2 bases, there was a span of 7 bases. The CDR3 has 14 amino acids. CDR1 LNHDA and CDR2 SQIVND come from the germline V gene (reference sequence). CDR3 bases: TGTGCCAGTAGTATAGTCCGCACCACAGATACGCAGTATTTT. Translating it yields CASSIVRTTDTQYF.

V gene TRBV7-3 combines with J gene TRBJ2-2; TRBD1 agrees at 10 bases. Unmatched junction bases numbered 9, after V lost 3 bases and J lost 5 bases. The CDR3 is made up of 17 amino acids. Looked up from germline, CDR1 is SGHTA and CDR2 is FQGTGA. CDR3 region: CASSFAPGTGVTGELFF. Here the CDR3 DNA reads TGTGCCAGCAGCTTTGCCCCCGGGACAGGGGTGACCGGGGAGCTGTTTTTT.